These 28 T cell receptor beta chains came from one sample sequenced in a study of T cells in women clearing cervical HPV infection. Here immunoSEQ multiplex PCR was the method, and the copy in TCRdb shows in-frame clones only, minus some. The sample table includes about 30,000 clones. The sequenced sample was blood buffy coat. The receptors come from a woman between 18 and 69 years old with a cervical HPV16 infection that either progressed to CIN3+ or cleared (not recorded which).

A note on this clone: The DNA ends 3 residues before the CDR3 does, and the rest of the CDR3 is filled in from the germline J gene. This chain links TRBV19 with TRBJ1-2, with D perhaps matching TRBD1 (6 bases). This CDR3 comprises 14 residues. Germline lookup yields CDR1 LNHDA and CDR2 SQIVND (reference sequence). CDR3 loop: CASSRQDKTYDYTF. The sequenced part of the CDR3 DNA is TGTGCCAGTAGTAGACAGGATAAAACTTACGAC. The whole variable domain, remainder taken from reference TRBV19 and TRBJ1-2, is DGGITQSPKYLFRKEGQNVTLSCEQNLNHDAMYWYRQDPGQGLRLIYYSQIVNDFQKGDIAEGYSVSREKKESFPLTVTSAQKNPTAFYLCASSRQDKTYDYTFGSGTRLTVV.

On this clone: The CDR3 goes on 3 residues after the read ends, and that part is filled in from the germline J gene. V and J are TRBV4-2 and TRBJ1-5; 11 bases agree with TRBD1. The length of the CDR3 is 14 residues. V gave up 4 bases and J gave up 5 bases; unmatched junction bases: 1. CDR1 and CDR2 (germline): LGHNA, YNFKEQ. CDR3 DNA, as far as it was read: TGTGCCAGCAGCCGGGACAGGGGGTATCAGCCC. Translation gives CASSRDRGYQP. The entire CDR3 is CASSRDRGYQPQHF.

A word on this clone: The sequence runs out 3 residues before the end of the CDR3; the remainder is reconstructed from the germline J gene. The chain carries TRBV10-3 and TRBJ2-7; 10 nucleotides match TRBD2. Germline CDR1 is ENHRY and CDR2 is SYGVKD. The CDR3 length is 14 residues. V trimming: 8 bases; J trimming: 4 bases; junction bases outside the gene matches: 8. The CDR3 region is CAIAPTSGLYEQYF. The sequenced CDR3 bases are TGTGCCATCGCACCGACTAGCGGGCTTTACGAG.

Comments on this clone: The missing CDR3 end, 3 residues past where the read stops, is filled in from the germline J gene. The chain carries TRBV20-1 and TRBJ2-7; 13 bases fit TRBD2. Germline V CDR1 and CDR2: DFQATT, SNEGSKA (reference sequence). The CDR3 length is 17 residues. Germline trimming cut 0 bases from V and 6 bases from J; bases unmatched to any gene: 11. CDR3 sequence reads: CSARDRGLAGFSSEQYF. The part of the CDR3 DNA that was read is TGCAGTGCTAGAGATAGGGGACTAGCGGGATTTTCCAGCGAG.

To note about this clone: The CDR3 end is not reached by the read, which stops 3 residues before it; the germline J gene fills it in. V is TRBV2 and J is TRBJ1-1, with D tentatively TRBD1 (6 bases). Trimming pared 3 bases from V and 4 bases from J, leaving 9 bases between. The germline V gene encodes CDR1 SNHLY and CDR2 FYNNEI. The CDR3 spans 13 residues. The sequenced CDR3 bases are TGTGCCAGCAGTGATTCAGGGGTCACTGAA. Its translation is CASSDSGVTE. The full CDR3 sequence reads CASSDSGVTEAFF.

A word on this clone: From the germline J gene comes the end of the CDR3, since the read stops 3 residues before it. The rearrangement links TRBV20-1 to TRBJ2-7, with 8 bases matching TRBD1. The CDR3 loop spans 14 amino acids. The junction had 6 bases not matched to a gene; V was cut back by 3 bases and J by 2 bases. From germline, CDR1 is DFQATT and CDR2 SNEGSKA (reference sequence). The CDR3 bases that were read are TGCAGTGCTAGCACCGGGACAGGTGCCTACGAG. This codes for CSASTGTGAYE. The whole CDR3 protein reads CSASTGTGAYEQYF.

Concerning this clone itself: From the germline J gene comes the end of the CDR3, since the read stops 3 residues before it. This chain joins TRBV6-1 and TRBJ2-1; tentatively, D is TRBD2 (6 bases). The germline V gene has CDR1 MNHNS and CDR2 SASEGT. CDR3 length: 15 residues. V lost 2 bases and J lost 7, with 15 bases in between. The CDR3 sequence: CASSELGGIGNEQFF. CDR3 DNA (partial): TGTGCCAGCAGTGAATTGGGCGGGATAGGTAATGAG.

In regard to this clone: With the read ending 3 residues before the CDR3 end, the germline J gene is used to fill in that end. The chain joins TRBV19 to TRBJ1-2, with a possible D match to TRBD1 (5 bases). This CDR3 is 17 amino acids long. Trimming removed 7 bases from V and 4 bases from J, with 25 bases in between. Germline V gene sequence: CDR1 LNHDA, CDR2 SQIVND (reference sequence). The CDR3 spells CASTLISAGLWSYGYTF. The CDR3 bases that were read are TGTGCCAGTACCCTTATCTCCGCAGGGCTTTGGAGCTATGGC.

With respect to this clone: Read sequence stops 3 residues before the CDR3 end, and the germline J gene provides the missing end. V and J are TRBV5-5 and TRBJ1-1, with TRBD1 matching 7 bases. CDR1 is SGHKS, CDR2 YYEKEE, per germline (reference sequence). This CDR3 is built from 13 residues. With V trimmed by 2 bases and J by 4 bases, 2 bases remained unmatched. The CDR3 bases that were read are TGTGCCAGCAGCTTACAGGGGCCCACTGAA. It encodes CASSLQGPTE. The full CDR3 reads CASSLQGPTEAFF.

On this clone itself: The read stops 3 residues short of the end of the CDR3; the missing end is completed from the germline J gene. The rearrangement links TRBV2 to TRBJ2-7; 10 bases are shared with TRBD1. The trim removed 6 bases at V and 6 bases at J, leaving 8 bases unmatched. This CDR3 is 14 amino acids long. Germline-derived CDR1 and CDR2 are SNHLY and FYNNEI. The sequenced CDR3 bases are TGTGCCAGCAGCCGACAGGGGGCAGCGGGCGAG. The encoded protein is CASSRQGAAGE. The whole CDR3 is CASSRQGAAGEQYF.

About this clone itself: The read ends 3 residues before the CDR3 terminus; that terminus is restored from the germline J gene. The chain is built from TRBV5-4 and TRBJ2-2, with 11 bases that match TRBD2. Germline V lookup: CDR1 SGHNT, CDR2 YYREEE (reference sequence). V lost 4 bases to trimming and J lost 1 base; unmatched junction nucleotides: 3. The CDR3 loop spans 16 amino acids. The CDR3 is CASSVGTSGNTGELFF. The sequenced part of the CDR3 DNA is TGTGCCAGCAGCGTTGGGACTAGCGGGAACACCGGGGAG.

Details on this clone: The read halts 3 residues ahead of the CDR3 end, with the missing end drawn from the germline J gene. V is TRBV5-1 and J is TRBJ2-7, with 8 positions matching TRBD1. Germline CDR1 and CDR2: SGHRS and YFSETQ. With V trimmed by 3 bases and J by 1 base, 3 bases remained unmatched. The CDR3 length is 14 residues. The chain's CDR3 is CASSSRTGSYEQYF. The CDR3 bases that were read are TGCGCCAGCAGCTCACGGACAGGGTCCTACGAG.

Incomplete CDR3 DNA: TGTGCCAGCTCACGTGGGGACAGGGCTCCTCGCGAG. This sequence encodes CASSRGDRAPRE. The CDR3 reads in full as CASSRGDRAPREQYF. V usage is TRBV18 and J usage is TRBJ2-7, with 9 bases fitting TRBD1. The sequenced fragment ends 3 residues before the CDR3 boundary, so the rest is inferred from the germline J gene. Germline CDR1 and CDR2: KGHSH and LQKENI. The CDR3 sequence is 15 residues long. Unmatched junction bases numbered 10, after V lost 4 bases and J lost 6 bases. Variable domain in full (rest from reference TRBV18 and TRBJ2-7): NAGVMQNPRHLVRRRGQEARLRCSPMKGHSHVYWYRQLPEEGLKFMVYLQKENIIDESGMPKERFSAEFPKEGPSILRIQQVVRGDSAAYFCASSRGDRAPREQYFGPGTRLTVT.

In the case of this clone: The read finishes 3 residues shy of the CDR3 end, and the germline J gene is used to complete it. The V call is TRBV7-2, the J call TRBJ2-5; TRBD1 agrees at 7 bases. Germline trimming cut 4 bases from V and 4 bases from J; bases unmatched to any gene: 6. This CDR3 has 14 residues. Germline V CDR1 and CDR2: SGHTA, FQGNSA. The CDR3: CASSSRTGRETQYF. CDR3 bases read: TGTGCCAGCAGCTCAAGGACAGGCAGAGAGACC.

As to this clone: The sequence runs out 3 residues before the end of the CDR3; the remainder is reconstructed from the germline J gene. The chain couples TRBV20-1 to TRBJ2-7; D ambiguous. CDR1 and CDR2 from the germline V gene are DFQATT and SNEGSKA (reference sequence). The CDR3 is made up of 14 amino acids. V shed 6 bases and J shed 2 bases, with 17 bases lying between them. The sequenced CDR3 bases are TGCAGTGCCCAGCTCCCTAGTTCCCCCTACGAG. It specifies CSAQLPSSPYE. From start to end, the CDR3 is CSAQLPSSPYEQYF.

In regard to this clone: The read halts 3 residues ahead of the CDR3 end, with the missing end drawn from the germline J gene. This sequence joins TRBV2 and TRBJ2-7; 14 bases are a match to TRBD2. The germline V gene encodes CDR1 SNHLY and CDR2 FYNNEI. The CDR3 consists of 16 residues. The V gene end was trimmed by 7 bases and the J gene end by 1 base; junction bases not matched to a gene: 6. The part of the CDR3 DNA that was read is TGTGCCAGCACCGGGACTAGCGGGAGTTGGTCCTACGAG. Protein sequence: CASTGTSGSWSYE. The full CDR3 is CASTGTSGSWSYEQYF.

About this clone: At one end, the junction sequence differs from germline, possibly due to a read error. The read comes to an end 3 residues before the CDR3 does, leaving the germline J gene to fill in the end. The chain uses TRBV7-7 and TRBJ2-5, with TRBD2 matching 9 bases. The CDR3 sequence is 15 residues long. In germline, CDR1 is SSHAT, CDR2 FNYEAQ (reference sequence). The chain's CDR3 is CASSETSGPRETQYF. The DNA read from the CDR3 is TGTGCTAGCAGTGAAACTAGCGGGCCACGGGAGACC.

Remarks on this clone: The CDR3 end lies 3 residues beyond the end of the read and is filled in from the germline J gene. This chain connects TRBV19 to TRBJ2-2, with D possibly TRBD2 on 6 matching bases. The V gene lost 6 bases and the J gene lost 6 bases, with 26 bases spanning the gap. Germline V gene data show CDR1 as LNHDA and CDR2 as SQIVND (reference sequence). CDR3 length equals 18 residues. This CDR3 is CASSRDVGTFSSPGELFF. Partial CDR3 DNA: TGTGCCAGTAGCCGGGACGTCGGGACTTTTTCCTCCCCCGGGGAG.

Of note for this clone: The CDR3 end falls 3 residues outside the read, so it is completed with the germline J gene. This chain connects TRBV20-1 to TRBJ2-7; 10 bases map to TRBD1. CDR1 and CDR2 from the germline V gene are DFQATT and SNEGSKA (reference sequence). The junction had 9 bases not matched to a gene; V was cut back by 0 bases and J by 4 bases. CDR3 length equals 16 residues. The CDR3 region is CSARDLTGGLGYEQYF. The sequenced CDR3 bases are TGCAGTGCTAGAGATCTGACAGGGGGCTTAGGGTACGAG.

Concerning this clone: Read sequence stops 3 residues before the CDR3 end, and the germline J gene provides the missing end. The V call is TRBV28, the J call TRBJ2-1, with 10 bases matching TRBD1. The V gene end was trimmed by 2 bases and the J gene end by 9 bases; junction bases not matched to a gene: 7. There are 15 residues in the CDR3. CDR1 and CDR2 from the germline V gene are MDHEN and SYDVKM. CDR3 in amino acids: CASSLQRQGASEQFF. Partial CDR3 DNA: TGTGCCAGCAGTTTACAGAGACAGGGGGCCAGTGAG. Together with reference TRBV28 and TRBJ2-1, the CDR3 gives the full variable domain: DVKVTQSSRYLVKRTGEKVFLECVQDMDHENMFWYRQDPGLGLRLIYFSYDVKMKEKGDIPEGYSVSREKKERFSLILESASTNQTSMYLCASSLQRQGASEQFFGPGTRLTVL.

A note on this clone: The read finishes 3 residues shy of the CDR3 end, and the germline J gene is used to complete it. The chain joins TRBV6-2 or TRBV6-3 to TRBJ2-7, with 8 bases identical to TRBD1. The V gene end was trimmed by 4 bases and the J gene end by 0 bases; junction bases not matched to a gene: 2. The CDR3 totals 14 residues. CDR1 and CDR2 from the germline V gene are MNHEY and SVGEGT. Here the CDR3 reads CASSSGQVSYEQYF. The part of the CDR3 DNA that was read is TGTGCCAGCAGTTCGGGACAGGTCTCCTACGAG.

As to this clone: The read halts 3 residues ahead of the CDR3 end, with the missing end drawn from the germline J gene. This chain uses TRBV5-4 with TRBJ2-1, with TRBD1 matching 7 bases. The V and J ends lost 1 base and 0 bases, in that order; junction bases with no gene match: 4. Germline assignment: CDR1 SGHNT and CDR2 YYREEE (reference sequence). The CDR3 covers 16 residues. The chain's CDR3 is CASSLKGAYSYNEQFF. The CDR3 bases that were read are TGTGCCAGCAGCTTGAAGGGGGCTTACTCCTACAATGAG.

The CDR3 bases that were read are TGCAGCGTTGAGGCCACTAGCGGGAGGGCCTACAATGAG. Protein sequence: CSVEATSGRAYNE. The entire CDR3 protein reads CSVEATSGRAYNEQFF. The rearrangement uses TRBV29-1 and TRBJ2-1, with TRBD2 identical over 13 bases. The read gets to within 3 residues of the CDR3 end, and the germline J gene fills in the rest. Germline CDR1 and CDR2: SQVTM and ANQGSEA. This CDR3 has 16 residues. The J segment lost 2 bases and the V segment lost 3 bases, leaving 4 bases of the junction unmatched.

About this clone itself: The read gets to within 3 residues of the CDR3 end, and the germline J gene fills in the rest. The chain has TRBV7-9 and TRBJ2-1; unclear D gene. V lost 0 bases, J lost 3 bases, and 6 bases lay in between. The CDR3 has 14 amino acids. The germline V gene encodes CDR1 SEHNR and CDR2 FQNEAQ (reference sequence). CDR3: CASSLATLYNEQFF. The sequenced part of the CDR3 DNA is TGTGCCAGCAGCTTAGCTACTCTCTACAATGAG.

CDR3 bases read: TGTGCCAGCAGGACAGACAGAGAAGGTCAAGAGACC. Translating it yields CASRTDREGQET. The whole CDR3 protein is CASRTDREGQETQYF. The rearrangement joins TRBV6-2 or TRBV6-3 to TRBJ2-5, with a tentative D call TRBD1 (5 bases). The read halts 3 residues ahead of the CDR3 end, with the missing end drawn from the germline J gene. This CDR3 is 15 amino acids long. V was clipped by 6 bases and J by 2 bases, with 16 bases between them. Germline V gene data show CDR1 as MNHEY and CDR2 as SVGEGT.

As to this clone: The read finishes 3 residues shy of the CDR3 end, and the germline J gene is used to complete it. The gene calls are TRBV19 and TRBJ2-7; 7 bases are shared with TRBD2. Germline lookup yields CDR1 LNHDA and CDR2 SQIVND (reference sequence). V lost 4 bases to trimming and J lost 6 bases; unmatched junction nucleotides: 9. CDR3 length equals 14 residues. Here the CDR3 reads CASSKRTSGGEQYF. Partial CDR3 DNA: TGTGCCAGTAGTAAAAGGACTAGTGGTGGCGAG.

Note on this clone: The CDR3 extends 3 residues past the end of the read, so its final part is completed from the germline J gene. The chain is built from TRBV30 and TRBJ2-7; tentatively, D is TRBD1 (5 bases). Trimming cost V 2 bases and J 3 bases, with 17 bases left between them. CDR3 length equals 15 residues. Per germline, CDR1 GTSNPN and CDR2 SVGIG (reference sequence). The CDR3 spells CAWSSGQGNGYEQYF. The sequenced part of the CDR3 DNA is TGTGCCTGGAGTAGTGGGCAGGGAAATGGCTACGAG. The full variable domain, with the rest looked up from reference TRBV30 and TRBJ2-7, is SQTIHQWPATLVQPVGSPLSLECTVEGTSNPNLYWYRQAAGRGLQLLFYSVGIGQISSEVPQNLSASRPQDRQFILSSKKLLLSDSGFYLCAWSSGQGNGYEQYFGPGTRLTVT.

For this clone: From the germline J gene comes the end of the CDR3, since the read stops 3 residues before it. This chain connects TRBV19 to TRBJ2-1; 7 positions agree with TRBD2. The CDR3 is made up of 22 amino acids. In germline, CDR1 is LNHDA, CDR2 SQIVND (reference sequence). V shed 7 bases and J 7 bases; nucleotides not matched to a gene: 34. The CDR3 loop reads CASIGWGLSRTSVGCWWNEQFF. The sequenced part of the CDR3 DNA is TGTGCCAGTATTGGTTGGGGATTGAGTAGGACTAGTGTTGGCTGCTGGTGGAATGAG.